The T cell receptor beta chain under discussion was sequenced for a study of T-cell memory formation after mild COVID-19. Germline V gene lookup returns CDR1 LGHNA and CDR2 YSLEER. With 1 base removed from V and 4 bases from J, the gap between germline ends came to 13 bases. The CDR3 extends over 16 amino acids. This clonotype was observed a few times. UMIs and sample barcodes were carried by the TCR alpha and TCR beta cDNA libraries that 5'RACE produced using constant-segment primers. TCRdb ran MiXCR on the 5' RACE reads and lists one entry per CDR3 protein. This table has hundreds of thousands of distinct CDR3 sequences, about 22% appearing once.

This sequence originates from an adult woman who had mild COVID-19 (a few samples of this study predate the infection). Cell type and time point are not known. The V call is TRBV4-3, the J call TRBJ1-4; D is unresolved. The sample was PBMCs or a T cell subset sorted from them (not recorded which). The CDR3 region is CASSQGFSIYNEKLFF. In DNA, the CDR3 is TGCGCCAGCAGCCAAGGGTTTTCGATTTATAATGAAAAACTGTTTTTT.